Shown below are 13 T cell receptor beta chains from a single sample sequenced in a study of T cells in localized non-small cell lung cancer. Assay used: immunoSEQ multiplex PCR; TCRdb lists only in-frame clones, some missing. The sample holds 20,000 to 25,000 clones, approximately 90% seen once. The material sequenced was PBMCs, taken before any cancer treatment. These TCRs come from a man aged 35 to 69 with stage II squamous cell lung carcinoma.

A few counts support this clone. This rearrangement joins TRBV5-1 to TRBJ2-3, with TRBD2 matching over 11 bases. The germline V gene encodes CDR1 SGHRS and CDR2 YFSETQ. V dropped 0 bases and J dropped 2; count of bases not matched to a gene: 5. CDR3 length equals 17 residues. This CDR3 reads CASSLGQTSGITDTQYF. The CDR3 nucleotides are TGCGCCAGCAGCTTGGGACAGACTAGCGGGATCACAGATACGCAGTATTTT. Looking up the rest from reference TRBV5-1 and TRBJ2-3 gives the full variable domain: KAGVTQTPRYLIKTRGQQVTLSCSPISGHRSVSWYQQTPGQGLQFLFEYFSETQRNKGNFPGRFSGRQFSNSRSEMNVSTLELGDSALYLCASSLGQTSGITDTQYFGPGTRLTVL.

The V call is TRBV4-3, the J call TRBJ1-2; D call uncertain. CDR1 is LGHNA and CDR2 is YSLEER in the germline V gene. CDR3 length equals 13 residues. V was shortened by 0 bases and J by 7 bases, with 9 bases between the two germline ends. The CDR3 nucleotides are TGCGCCAGCAGCCAAGACTTTTCTACTGGCTACACCTTC. Its protein is CASSQDFSTGYTF.

CDR3 sequence reads: CASSNIGTSGRSYTDEQYF. The DNA for the CDR3 is TGTGCCAGCAGCAACATTGGGACTAGCGGGAGGTCTTACACCGACGAGCAGTACTTC. The chain joins TRBV7-9 to TRBJ2-7, with 15 bases aligning to TRBD2. There are 19 residues in the CDR3. The germline gives CDR1 SEHNR, CDR2 FQNEAQ (reference sequence). Germline trimming cut 5 bases from V and 5 bases from J; bases unmatched to any gene: 16.

V is TRBV28 and J is TRBJ1-4; 9 nucleotides line up with TRBD1. The CDR3 covers 16 residues. The trim removed 7 bases at V and 1 base at J, leaving 7 bases unmatched. Looked up from germline, CDR1 is MDHEN and CDR2 is SYDVKM. DNA of the CDR3: TGTGCCAGCAAGGGGGACAGGGCTGGAACTAATGAAAAACTGTTTTTT. Protein sequence: CASKGDRAGTNEKLFF.

The rearrangement uses TRBV6-5 and TRBJ1-4, with D perhaps matching TRBD1 (5 bases). The germline gives CDR1 MNHEY, CDR2 SVGAGI. The length of the CDR3 is 15 residues. Trimming took 0 bases from V and 6 from J, leaving 11 bases between them. CDR3 sequence reads: CASSYSRQGDEKLFF. In nucleotides, the CDR3 is TGTGCCAGCAGTTACTCGAGGCAGGGAGATGAAAAACTGTTTTTT.

This clone was recorded only once. The CDR3 DNA is TGTGCCAGCAGCCGAGTAGCGGGGGTCACAGATACGCAGTATTTT. Its translation is CASSRVAGVTDTQYF. V gene TRBV7-2 combines with J gene TRBJ2-3, with 9 bases matching TRBD2. This CDR3 is built from 15 residues. V was pared by 5 bases and J by 2 bases, with 5 bases of the junction left unmatched. CDR1 SGHTA and CDR2 FQGNSA come from the germline V gene.

For this clone: Compared with germline, one end of the junction differs, possibly owing to a read error. The chain uses TRBV5-1 and TRBJ2-7, with 8 nucleotides matching TRBD1. Germline V lookup: CDR1 SGHRS, CDR2 YFSETQ. The CDR3 extends over 15 amino acids. The CDR3 protein is CASSAGQGSSSEQYF. CDR3 nucleotides: TGCGCCAGCAGCGCCGGACAGGGATCATCCTCCGAGCAGTACTTC. The whole variable domain, filled in from reference TRBV5-1 and TRBJ2-7, reads KAGVTQTPRYLIKTRGQQVTLSCSPISGHRSVSWYQQTPGQGLQFLFEYFSETQRNKGNFPGRFSGRQFSNSRSEMNVSTLELGDSALYLCASSAGQGSSSEQYFGPGTRLTVT.

The chain joins TRBV6-6 to TRBJ1-6; 12 nucleotides align to TRBD1. This CDR3 is built from 13 residues. Germline CDR1 is MNHNY and CDR2 is SVGAGI (reference sequence). V trimming: 5 bases; J trimming: 13 bases; junction bases outside the gene matches: 3. The DNA for the CDR3 is TGTGCCAGCAGTACCGGGACAGGGGGCCCCCTCCACTTT. Protein sequence: CASSTGTGGPLHF.

J is TRBJ1-1 and V is TRBV7-2; 7 nucleotides agree with TRBD1. Trimming cost V 3 bases and J 4 bases; bases outside gene matches: 5. In germline, CDR1 is SGHTA, CDR2 FQGNSA. This CDR3 contains 14 residues. The CDR3 DNA reads TGTGCCAGCAGCTTCGACAGGGCAAGCACTGAAGCTTTCTTT. This translates into CASSFDRASTEAFF.

The rearrangement uses TRBV25-1 and TRBJ1-1; D remains unclear. V lost 4 bases and J lost 3, with 12 bases in between. Germline lookup yields CDR1 MGHDK and CDR2 SYGVNS. CDR3 length: 14 residues. The CDR3 reads CASSVAVAHTEAFF. DNA of the CDR3: TGTGCCAGCAGTGTCGCGGTGGCCCACACTGAAGCTTTCTTT.

The chain links TRBV19 to TRBJ2-2; TRBD2 might be the D (6 bases). Per the germline V gene, CDR1 is LNHDA and CDR2 is SQIVND (reference sequence). This CDR3 is 12 amino acids long. The V gene lost 10 bases and the J gene lost 6 bases, with 12 bases spanning the gap. CDR3 amino acids: CATETRAGELFF. As DNA, the CDR3 is TGTGCCACGGAGACTAGGGCCGGGGAGCTGTTTTTT.

This clone was found a few times. V gene TRBV18 combines with J gene TRBJ1-4; D perhaps matches TRBD1 (5 bases). The CDR3 consists of 15 residues. Germline-derived CDR1 and CDR2 are KGHSH and LQKENI. V gave up 5 bases and J gave up 5 bases, with 15 bases separating them. CDR3 sequence (DNA): TGTGCCAGCTCATCCCCAGGGCTCTCAAATGAAAAACTGTTTTTT. This codes for CASSSPGLSNEKLFF.

V is TRBV5-1 and J is TRBJ2-1, with no clear D. CDR3 length equals 12 residues. Germline CDR1 reads SGHRS; CDR2 reads YFSETQ. V lost 7 bases and J lost 7, with 12 bases in between. This CDR3 reads CASGQPGNEQFF. DNA of the CDR3: TGCGCCAGCGGGCAGCCAGGTAATGAGCAGTTCTTC. Using reference TRBV5-1 and TRBJ2-1 for the parts outside the CDR3, the full variable domain is KAGVTQTPRYLIKTRGQQVTLSCSPISGHRSVSWYQQTPGQGLQFLFEYFSETQRNKGNFPGRFSGRQFSNSRSEMNVSTLELGDSALYLCASGQPGNEQFFGPGTRLTVL.